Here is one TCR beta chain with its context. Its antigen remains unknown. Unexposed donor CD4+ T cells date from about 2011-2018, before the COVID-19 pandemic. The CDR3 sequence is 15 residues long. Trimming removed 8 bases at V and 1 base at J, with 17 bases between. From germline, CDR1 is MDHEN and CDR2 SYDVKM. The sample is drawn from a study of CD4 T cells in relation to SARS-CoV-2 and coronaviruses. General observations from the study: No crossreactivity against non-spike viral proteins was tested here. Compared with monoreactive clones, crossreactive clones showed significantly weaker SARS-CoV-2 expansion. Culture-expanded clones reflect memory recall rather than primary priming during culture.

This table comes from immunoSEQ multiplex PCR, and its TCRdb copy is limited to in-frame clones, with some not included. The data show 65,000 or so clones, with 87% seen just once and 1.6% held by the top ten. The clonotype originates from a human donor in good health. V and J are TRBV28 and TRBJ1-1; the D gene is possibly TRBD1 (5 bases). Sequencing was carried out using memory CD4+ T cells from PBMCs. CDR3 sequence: CASPPPQGRNTEAFF. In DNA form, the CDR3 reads TGTGCCAGCCCGCCCCCCCAGGGAAGGAACACTGAAGCTTTCTTT.